This T cell receptor (beta chain) was captured in a study of blood T cells in healthy people across ages. Study-wide findings and caveats: Not knowing donor CMV status may have confounded expanded clonotype changes. Naive T cell percentage and TCR beta diversity correlated strongly.

This clonotype has a handful of counts. The antigen is unknown. The CDR3 sequence is 16 residues long. The V end was cut by 2 bases, the J end by 0 bases, with 13 bases between. Then a second PCR, running roughly 7 to 11 cycles, was carried out with a sample-barcoded 5' primer and a J-beta primer mix. Each cDNA molecule carried a tag from a template-switch adaptor that contained 12 random nucleotides. TCRdb re-analysed the 5' RACE reads in MiXCR, keeping a single row per CDR3 protein. This sample has about 720,000 distinct CDR3 sequences; 22% occur once, and the top ten carry 20% to 25%. Extraction yielded at least 5.5 micrograms of total RNA per sample.

The source of this sequence is a man in his 70s in good health. The rearrangement joins TRBV12-3 or TRBV12-4 to TRBJ1-2, with D unresolved. Sequencing input: blood. The CDR3 here is CASSLMRQAANYGYTF. CDR3 nucleotides: TGTGCCAGCAGTTTAATGCGGCAGGCTGCTAACTATGGCTACACCTTC.